The clone carrying this T cell receptor beta chain was observed many times. Its antigen is undetermined. V dropped 4 bases and J dropped 8 bases, with 17 bases sitting between them. The CDR3 spans 14 residues. The germline V gene has CDR1 MNHEY and CDR2 SVGEGT. Amplification targeted TCR beta CDR3 regions from RNA transcripts. First-round RT-PCR targeting the TCR CDR3 was performed with the HTBI primer set. MiXCR, run by TCRdb on the multiplex PCR reads, gives a single entry per CDR3 protein. Of some 580,000 distinct CDR3 sequences in the sample, around 15% are singletons; the top ten hold approximately 3.5%. The record originates from a study of T cells in Graves' hyperthyroidism and ophthalmopathy. Notes on the study in general: In simple terms, a model built on 13 V-J features told ophthalmopathy apart from stable hyperthyroidism.

This receptor was identified in a woman aged 40-49 years with Graves' ophthalmopathy. The J gene is TRBJ1-2, the V gene TRBV6-2 or TRBV6-3, with D maybe TRBD1 (5 bases). The sequencing sample was made of blood. The CDR3 protein is CASSLVGEPGGYTF. The CDR3 bases are TGTGCCAGCAGTTTGGTAGGGGAGCCTGGCGGCTACACCTTC.